There are a few counts of the clone carrying this TCR beta chain. Its target is not known. This sample is part of a study of vaccination effects on CD4 cells after COVID-19. Looking at the study overall: Post-vaccine specimens were collected at a median of 72 days following the second dose.

Germline loops: CDR1 SGHTS, CDR2 YDEGEE. CDR3 length: 18 amino acids. Between the trimmed V and J ends, which lost 0 bases and 5 bases, there was a span of 20 bases. Findings of the study overall: Clones that were induced by infection or by vaccine showed marked contraction late after vaccination.

Repertoires were generated with immunoSEQ multiplex PCR, while TCRdb's copy carries only in-frame clones and drops some. The sample lists tens of thousands of clones, roughly 81% occurring once. Before any sequencing was done, the ViraFEST assay used viral peptide pools to expand antigen-specific CD4+ T cells. A roughly ten-day culture period preceded the isolation of CD4+ T cells. Two doses of BNT162b2 or mRNA-1273 vaccine were administered to participants. Every well housed 1.5 million to 2 million PBMC, which grew in culture alongside around 9.9 IU/ml IL-2 and roughly 9.8 ug/ml peptides. Each culture had half its medium swapped for IL-2 medium on days 3 and 7.

The clonotype originates from a human donor who received a COVID-19 vaccine. The sequencing here drew on CD4+ T cells from PBMCs cultured with HCoV-229E spike peptides, taken after COVID-19 vaccination. V and J are TRBV5-8 and TRBJ2-2; D is ambiguous. This CDR3 is CASSLVFLSSWYTGELFF. Here the CDR3 DNA reads TGTGCCAGCAGCTTGGTCTTCCTGTCATCTTGGTATACCGGGGAGCTGTTTTTT.